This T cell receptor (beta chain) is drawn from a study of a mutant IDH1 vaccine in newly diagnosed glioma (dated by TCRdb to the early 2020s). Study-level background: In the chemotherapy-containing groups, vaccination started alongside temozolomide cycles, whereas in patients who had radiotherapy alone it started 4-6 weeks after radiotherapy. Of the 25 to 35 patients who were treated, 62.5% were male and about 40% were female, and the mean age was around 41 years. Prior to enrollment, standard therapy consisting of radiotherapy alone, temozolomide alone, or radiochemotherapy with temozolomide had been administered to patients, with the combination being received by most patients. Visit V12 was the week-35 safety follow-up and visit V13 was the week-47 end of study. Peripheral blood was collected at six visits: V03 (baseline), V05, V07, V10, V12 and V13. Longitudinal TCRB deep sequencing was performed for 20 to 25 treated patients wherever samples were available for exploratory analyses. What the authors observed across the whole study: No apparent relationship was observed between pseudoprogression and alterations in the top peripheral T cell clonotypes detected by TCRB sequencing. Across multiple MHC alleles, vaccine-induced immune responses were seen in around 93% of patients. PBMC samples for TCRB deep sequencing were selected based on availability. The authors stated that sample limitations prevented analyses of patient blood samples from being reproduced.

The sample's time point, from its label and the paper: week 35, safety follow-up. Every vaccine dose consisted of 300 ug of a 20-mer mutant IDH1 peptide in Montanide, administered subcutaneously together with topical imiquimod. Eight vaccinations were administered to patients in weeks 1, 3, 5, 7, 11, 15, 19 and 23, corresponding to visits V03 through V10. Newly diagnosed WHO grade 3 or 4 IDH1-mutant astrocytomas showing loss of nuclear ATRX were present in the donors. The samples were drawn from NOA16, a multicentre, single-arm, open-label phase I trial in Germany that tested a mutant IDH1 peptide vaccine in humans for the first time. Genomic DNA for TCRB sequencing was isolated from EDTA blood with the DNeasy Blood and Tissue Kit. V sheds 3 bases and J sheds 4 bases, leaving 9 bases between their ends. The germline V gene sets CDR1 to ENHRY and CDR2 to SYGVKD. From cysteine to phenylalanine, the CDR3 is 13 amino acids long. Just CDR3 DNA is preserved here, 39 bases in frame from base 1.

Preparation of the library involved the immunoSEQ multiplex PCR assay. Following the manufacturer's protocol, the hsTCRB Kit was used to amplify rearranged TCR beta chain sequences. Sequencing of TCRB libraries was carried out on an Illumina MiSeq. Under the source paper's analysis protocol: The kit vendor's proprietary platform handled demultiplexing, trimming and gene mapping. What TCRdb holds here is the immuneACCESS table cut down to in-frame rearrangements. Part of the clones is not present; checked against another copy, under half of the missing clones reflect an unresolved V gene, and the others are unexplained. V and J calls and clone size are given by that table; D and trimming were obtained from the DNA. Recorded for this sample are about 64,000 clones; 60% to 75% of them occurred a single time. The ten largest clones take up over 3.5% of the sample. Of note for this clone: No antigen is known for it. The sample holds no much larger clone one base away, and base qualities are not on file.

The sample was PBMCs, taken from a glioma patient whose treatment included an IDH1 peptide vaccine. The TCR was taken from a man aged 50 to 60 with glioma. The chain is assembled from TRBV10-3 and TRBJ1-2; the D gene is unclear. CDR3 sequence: CAISDPDAYGYTF. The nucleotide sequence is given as TGTGCCATCAGTGATCCCGACGCCTATGGCTACACCTTC.